This TCR beta chain was retrieved from a study of Tregs in tolerant kidney transplant recipients. The protocol was immunoSEQ multiplex PCR, while the TCRdb copy is restricted to in-frame clones and leaves out a portion. The table records some 15,000 clones, about 82% of them present only once. Thawed PBMCs were FACS-sorted into unstimulated CD4+CD25+CD127- regulatory T cells, CD4+CD25- non-regulatory cells, CD4 and CD8 cells. This receptor was taken from a human donor who received a combined kidney and bone marrow transplant. Source: Tregs from blood, taken before the transplant.

CDR3 in amino acids: CASSQVRTGGFYEQYF. The CDR3 DNA reads as TGCGCCAGCAGCCAAGTCCGGACAGGGGGCTTTTACGAGCAGTACTTC. This chain connects TRBV4-1 to TRBJ2-7, with 11 bases lining up with TRBD1. The CDR3 runs to 16 residues. The germline V gene encodes CDR1 MGHRA and CDR2 YSYEKL. V lost 1 base, J lost 4 bases, and 6 bases stayed unmatched.